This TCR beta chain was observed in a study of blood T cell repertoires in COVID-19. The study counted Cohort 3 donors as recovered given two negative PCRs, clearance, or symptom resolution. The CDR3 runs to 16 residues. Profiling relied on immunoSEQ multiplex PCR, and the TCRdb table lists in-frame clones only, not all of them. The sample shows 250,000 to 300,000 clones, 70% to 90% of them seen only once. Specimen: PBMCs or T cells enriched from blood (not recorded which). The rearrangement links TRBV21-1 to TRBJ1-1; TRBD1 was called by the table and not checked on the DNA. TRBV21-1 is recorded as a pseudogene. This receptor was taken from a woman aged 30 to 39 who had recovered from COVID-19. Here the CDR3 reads CASSKGQGLANTEAFF. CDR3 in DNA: TGTGCCAGCAGCAAAGGACAGGGGCTGGCGAACACTGAAGCTTTCTTT.